A selection of T cell receptor beta chains follows, all from one sample in a study of T cell responses to AZD1222 COVID-19 vaccine. Assay: immunoSEQ multiplex PCR; the TCRdb copy retains only in-frame clones and omits some. The sample has some 99,000 clones; about nine tenths are singletons. The starting material was peripheral blood, obtained 28 days after the second AZD1222 dose. Receptor source: an adult who received the AZD1222 COVID-19 vaccine. The CDR3 runs from the conserved cysteine through the conserved F or W. D genes are given only for firm matches. For some rows the clone size is stated as once, few or many, or as a class when expanded; others skip it.

V gene	J gene	D gene	clone size	CDR3 DNA	CDR3 protein
TRBV28	TRBJ1-5	TRBD1	NA	TGTGCCAGCAGTTTTCAGGGACAGAGACGCAATCAGCCCCAGCATTTT	CASSFQGQRRNQPQHF
TRBV6-2/TRBV6-3	TRBJ2-7	TRBD1	NA	TGTGCCAGCAGTCGGACAGGGATTACCTACGAGCAGTACTTC	CASSRTGITYEQYF
TRBV6-2/TRBV6-3	TRBJ1-5	NA	few	TGTGCCAGCAGTTATGGGGGTGGCCCTGTTCATTATAGCAATCAGCCCCAGCATTTT	CASSYGGGPVHYSNQPQHF
TRBV3-1/TRBV3-2	TRBJ1-5	NA	NA	TGTGCCAGCAGCCAAGGGGAAAATCAGCCCCAGCATTTT	CASSQGENQPQHF
TRBV5-1	TRBJ2-7	TRBD2	NA	TGCGCCAGCAGCTTGGACCTAGCGGGAGGGTTCTACGAGCAGTACTTC	CASSLDLAGGFYEQYF
TRBV18	TRBJ2-7	NA	NA	TGTGCCAGCTCACCAAGCAACTACGAGCAGTACTTC	CASSPSNYEQYF
TRBV3-1/TRBV3-2	TRBJ2-7	TRBD1	NA	TGTGCCAGCAGCCCGTGGACAGGGCAGGGAGAGCAGTACTTC	CASSPWTGQGEQYF
TRBV3-1/TRBV3-2	TRBJ2-5	NA	NA	TGTGCCAGCAGCCTTCTCGATCAGGACTATTACCAAGAGACCCAGTACTTC	CASSLLDQDYYQETQYF
TRBV10-3	TRBJ2-3	NA	NA	TGTGCCATCAGTGAAGGGCGGGGAGGCACAGATACGCAGTATTTT	CAISEGRGGTDTQYF
TRBV9	TRBJ2-7	TRBD2	NA	TGTGCCAGCAGCGCTAGCGGGAGTACCTACGAGCAGTACTTC	CASSASGSTYEQYF
TRBV7-8	TRBJ2-1	TRBD2	few	TGTGCCAGCAGCTTAGGAAGCGGGAGGGCGGGAGAGCAGTTCTTC	CASSLGSGRAGEQFF
TRBV5-4	TRBJ1-1	NA	once	TGTGCCAGCAGCTTGGACGGGGACACTGAAGCTTTCTTT	CASSLDGDTEAFF
TRBV19	TRBJ1-5	NA	NA	TGTGCCAGCACGATCTACTTCGACAGGCACAATCAGCCCCAGCATTTT	CASTIYFDRHNQPQHF
TRBV11-3	TRBJ2-2	TRBD2	NA	TGTGCCAGCAGCCGCGGACTAGCGGGAGCCACCGGGGAGCTGTTTTTT	CASSRGLAGATGELFF
TRBV19	TRBJ2-7	TRBD1	once	TGTGCCAGTAGTGTACAGGGGGAAGGGTCCTACGAGCAGTACTTC	CASSVQGEGSYEQYF
TRBV12-3/TRBV12-4	TRBJ1-1	NA	NA	TGTGCCAGCAGTTTTAAACCCCGGGAAGCTTTCTTT	CASSFKPREAFF
TRBV15	TRBJ1-1	NA	NA	TGTGCCACCAGCAGAGATTCCCGGGGCGTCGACACTGAAGCTTTCTTT	CATSRDSRGVDTEAFF
TRBV21-1	TRBJ2-1	NA	NA	TGTGCCAGCAGTCGAACTTACAATGAGCAGTTCTTC	CASSRTYNEQFF
TRBV6-1	TRBJ1-5	NA	NA	TGTGCCAGCAGTGATCTACCGGGACTTACAAATCAGCCCCAGCATTTT	CASSDLPGLTNQPQHF
TRBV7-9	TRBJ1-4	NA	NA	TGTGCCAGCAGCTTAGTTGGGGAAAAACTGTTTTTT	CASSLVGEKLFF
TRBV5-1	TRBJ1-3	TRBD1	NA	TGCGCCAGCAGCTTTGTGACAGGGAACTTCGGAAACACCATATATTTT	CASSFVTGNFGNTIYF
TRBV27	TRBJ2-7	TRBD2	NA	TGTGCCAGCAGTTTTATACGGGGGGGTTTCTACGAGCAGTACTTC	CASSFIRGGFYEQYF
TRBV5-1	TRBJ1-3	TRBD1	NA	TGCGCCAGCAGCTTGGTAGGGGGCGGTGGAAACACCATATATTTT	CASSLVGGGGNTIYF
TRBV7-2	TRBJ1-1	NA	NA	TGTGCCAGCAGTCCTGGTCAGGGAGGAAGGACTGAAGCTTTCTTT	CASSPGQGGRTEAFF
TRBV6-5	TRBJ1-5	NA	NA	TGTGCCAGCAGCCGAACGTGGGATAGCAATCAGCCCCAGCATTTT	CASSRTWDSNQPQHF
TRBV10-2	TRBJ1-1	NA	NA	TGCGCCAGCCGTGGAAACACTCTGAACACTGAAGCTTTCTTT	CASRGNTLNTEAFF
TRBV28	TRBJ1-5	NA	NA	TGTGCCAGCAGTTCGGGGACACTGAGCAATCAGCCCCAGCATTTT	CASSSGTLSNQPQHF
TRBV7-7	TRBJ2-3	TRBD2	NA	TGTGCCAGCAGCCCAAGCGGGAGCGTTGTAGCGCAGTATTTT	CASSPSGSVVAQYF
TRBV5-4	TRBJ2-1	NA	NA	TGTGCCAGCAGCCCGCGGGCCGAGGGTGGGCAGTTCTTC	CASSPRAEGGQFF
TRBV12-3/TRBV12-4	TRBJ1-1	NA	NA	TGTGCCAGCAGTTTCACGACTGAAGCTTTCTTT	CASSFTTEAFF
TRBV30	TRBJ2-5	TRBD1	NA	TGTGCCTGGAGTGTCGGGACAGGGGGCGTAGAGACCCAGTACTTC	CAWSVGTGGVETQYF
TRBV29-1	TRBJ2-7	NA	NA	TGCAGCGTTGGGTGGGGGGACTACGAGCAGTACTTC	CSVGWGDYEQYF